These 30 T cell receptor beta chains share one sample of origin, sequenced in a study of blood T cells in healthy people across ages. With a J-beta primer mix and a sample-barcoded 5' primer, a second PCR ran about 7 to 11 cycles. Via MiXCR, TCRdb re-called the 5' RACE reads, giving one row per CDR3 protein. The profile shows 250,000 to 300,000 distinct CDR3 sequences, around 29% of them singletons. Sequenced input: blood. These receptors all stem from a woman aged 65 to 85 in good health.

V usage is TRBV5-4 and J usage is TRBJ2-6; D might be TRBD1 (5 bases). The CDR3 runs 16 residues. CDR1 is SGHNT and CDR2 is YYREEE in the germline V gene (reference sequence). V was clipped by 0 bases and J by 3 bases, with 10 bases between them. As DNA, the CDR3 is TGTGCCAGCAGCTTGGGTCAGGGTGGTGGGGCCAACGTCCTGACTTTC. Its protein product is CASSLGQGGGANVLTF.

The chain uses TRBV12-3 or TRBV12-4 and TRBJ2-3; D may correspond to TRBD1 or TRBD2 (5 bases each). The CDR3 is made up of 14 amino acids. Trimming removed 6 bases at V and 5 bases at J, with 15 bases between. The CDR3 region is CASSSGRLEDTQYF. The DNA for the CDR3 is TGTGCCAGCAGCTCGGGACGTTTAGAAGATACGCAGTATTTT.

The chain carries TRBV3-1 and TRBJ2-5, with D perhaps TRBD2 (6 bases). The CDR3 totals 15 residues. V was trimmed by 1 base and J by 2 bases, leaving 11 bases between them. Per the germline V gene, CDR1 is LGHDT and CDR2 is YNNKEL (reference sequence). CDR3 amino acids: CASSQVAVRQETQYF. CDR3 coding DNA: TGTGCCAGCAGCCAAGTAGCGGTCAGACAAGAGACCCAGTACTTC.

The chain carries TRBV29-1 and TRBJ2-1, with TRBD2 identical over 13 bases. After removal of 2 bases from V and 8 bases from J, the junction contained 12 bases not matched to a gene. Looked up from germline, CDR1 is SQVTM and CDR2 is ANQGSEA. The CDR3 is made up of 17 amino acids. Here the CDR3 DNA reads TGCAGCGTTGAATCGGCGTGGACTAGCGGGAGTTTCGATGAGCAGTTCTTC. Translating gives CSVESAWTSGSFDEQFF.

This clonotype was seen a handful of times. The chain combines TRBV29-1 with TRBJ1-5; D remains unclear. This CDR3 comprises 13 residues. Trimming stripped 7 bases from V and 5 bases from J, with 15 bases between. Germline loops: CDR1 SQVTM, CDR2 ANQGSEA. For the CDR3, the DNA is TGCAGCGCTGCCCGGACCCCTGATCAGCCCCAGCATTTT. The encoded protein is CSAARTPDQPQHF.

This clonotype came up a few times. The J gene is TRBJ2-5, the V gene TRBV20-1; D might be TRBD2 (5 bases). V lost 0 bases to trimming and J lost 9 bases, with 14 bases between them. The CDR3 sequence is 13 residues long. Per germline, CDR1 DFQATT and CDR2 SNEGSKA (reference sequence). The chain's CDR3 is CSAREPDWNSQYF. CDR3 nucleotides: TGCAGTGCTAGAGAGCCGGACTGGAATTCCCAGTACTTC.

The chain combines TRBV25-1 with TRBJ2-5; 10 bases match TRBD1. Judging by the DNA end, TRBJ2-7 fits better; the J call may be wrong. Germline loops: CDR1 MGHDK, CDR2 SYGVNS. The length of the CDR3 is 15 residues. CDR3 DNA: TGTGCCAGCAGTGGCAGTGGGACAGGGGCCTACGAGCAGTACTTC. It specifies CASSGSGTGAYEQYF.

There are many counts of this clonotype. The V call is TRBV7-2, the J call TRBJ2-3; the match to TRBD1 covers 8 bases. V shed 5 bases and J 5 bases; nucleotides not matched to a gene: 6. The germline V gene encodes CDR1 SGHTA and CDR2 FQGNSA. CDR3 length: 14 amino acids. The DNA for the CDR3 is TGTGCCAGCAGCAGTGGGACAGGCGGAGATACGCAGTATTTT. Protein: CASSSGTGGDTQYF.

The rearrangement uses TRBV7-2 and TRBJ2-5, with a possible D match to TRBD2 (5 bases). This CDR3 spans 13 amino acids. Per the germline V gene, CDR1 is SGHTA and CDR2 is FQGNSA. With 4 bases removed from V and 3 bases from J, the gap between germline ends came to 9 bases. In nucleotides, the CDR3 is TGTGCCAGCAGCTCCGACTATAAAGAGACCCAGTACTTC. It specifies CASSSDYKETQYF.

The chain links TRBV19 to TRBJ2-7; a possible D gene is TRBD2 (6 bases). The CDR3 is 16 amino acids. V was shortened by 0 bases and J by 4 bases, with 16 bases between the two germline ends. Germline CDR1 is LNHDA and CDR2 is SQIVND (reference sequence). CDR3 sequence (DNA): TGTGCCAGTAGTATAGATACCCAGCGAGGGAGGTACGAGCAGTACTTC. Amino acids: CASSIDTQRGRYEQYF.

This rearrangement joins TRBV4-3 to TRBJ2-2; 12 bases map to TRBD2. The CDR3 is 19 residues long. Germline CDR1 is LGHNA and CDR2 is YSLEER. The ends lost 0 bases at V and 7 bases at J; junction bases unmatched: 12. The CDR3 loop is CASSQDLLAGGPENGELFF. CDR3 coding DNA: TGCGCCAGCAGCCAAGATTTGCTAGCGGGAGGGCCGGAAAACGGGGAGCTGTTTTTT.

The rearrangement joins TRBV29-1 to TRBJ2-3; TRBD1 aligns across 8 bases. This CDR3 region has 14 residues. V lost 7 bases, J lost 2 bases, and 8 bases stayed unmatched. CDR1 SQVTM and CDR2 ANQGSEA come from the germline V gene. The CDR3 bases are TGCAGCGCTGCGACAGGGGACGTCACAGATACGCAGTATTTT. Its protein is CSAATGDVTDTQYF.

This clonotype came up a few times. The chain combines TRBV6-5 with TRBJ1-6, with a tentative D call TRBD1 (5 bases). Trimming shortened V by 8 bases and J by 5 bases, and 10 bases separated the two germline ends. There are 13 residues in the CDR3. The germline V gene encodes CDR1 MNHEY and CDR2 SVGAGI. Here the CDR3 reads CASRGKNNSPLHF. The CDR3 nucleotides read TGTGCCAGCCGGGGGAAGAATAATTCACCCCTCCACTTT.

This clonotype was recorded only once. The V gene is TRBV28, the J gene TRBJ2-7; tentatively, D is TRBD1 (6 bases). Trimming shortened V by 5 bases and J by 0 bases, and 14 bases separated the two germline ends. The CDR3 covers 15 residues. The germline V gene has CDR1 MDHEN and CDR2 SYDVKM. The CDR3: CASSPKDRHSYEQYF. The CDR3 region has the DNA TGTGCCAGCAGTCCGAAGGACAGACACTCCTACGAGCAGTACTTC. Full variable domain (remainder filled in from reference TRBV28 and TRBJ2-7): DVKVTQSSRYLVKRTGEKVFLECVQDMDHENMFWYRQDPGLGLRLIYFSYDVKMKEKGDIPEGYSVSREKKERFSLILESASTNQTSMYLCASSPKDRHSYEQYFGPGTRLTVT.

The sample holds one count of this clonotype. The V gene is TRBV4-3, the J gene TRBJ2-7; 10 bases fit TRBD2. The J segment lost 5 bases and the V segment lost 0 bases, leaving 4 bases of the junction unmatched. The CDR3 covers 15 residues. CDR1 and CDR2 from the germline V gene are LGHNA and YSLEER. Here the CDR3 DNA reads TGCGCCAGCAGCCAAGAGCTAGCGGGAGCCCACGAGCAGTACTTC. This sequence encodes CASSQELAGAHEQYF.

With respect to this clonotype: The CDR3 ends on some other residue instead of the conserved phenylalanine or tryptophan, so this is likely a read error. The CDR3 protein is CSATPGQWQEKLFS. CDR3 DNA sequence: TGCAGTGCTACCCCAGGACAGTGGCAAGAAAAACTGTTTTCT. The chain joins TRBV20-1 to TRBJ1-4; TRBD1 is a possible D gene (6 bases). In germline, CDR1 is DFQATT, CDR2 SNEGSKA (reference sequence). The CDR3 loop spans 14 amino acids. The ends were cut back, 4 bases at V and 8 bases at J, with 17 bases in the middle.

This clonotype was seen a few times. CDR3 protein: CASRLDQSSSYNEQFF. The CDR3 coding sequence is TGTGCCAGCCGACTAGACCAGTCTAGCTCCTACAATGAGCAGTTCTTC. The chain has TRBV7-2 and TRBJ2-1; a possible D gene is TRBD2 (6 bases). The V gene's germline CDR1 is SGHTA and CDR2 FQGNSA. With 8 bases removed from V and 0 bases from J, the gap between germline ends came to 17 bases. The CDR3 consists of 16 residues.

This clonotype has a handful of counts. This chain links TRBV12-5 with TRBJ2-1, with 9 nucleotides matching TRBD1. The junction had 5 bases not matched to a gene; V was cut back by 3 bases and J by 8 bases. The CDR3 covers 14 residues. Germline CDR1 reads LGHNT; CDR2 reads FRNRAP. The CDR3 DNA follows: TGTGCTAGTGGTTTAGGACAGGGGTTTTATGAGCAGTTCTTC. Amino acid sequence: CASGLGQGFYEQFF.

The chain employs TRBV28 and TRBJ2-5; unclear D gene. The DNA matches TRBJ2-7 better at its end, which makes the J call doubtful. The CDR3 is made up of 12 amino acids. Germline CDR1 and CDR2: MDHEN and SYDVKM. The CDR3 DNA follows: TGTGCCAGCCGCGTCAACACTCGCGAGCAGTACTTC. It translates to CASRVNTREQYF.

V and J are TRBV29-1 and TRBJ2-1; D remains unclear. The CDR3 contains 14 residues. Germline CDR1 SQVTM, CDR2 ANQGSEA. Trimming pared 2 bases from V and 0 bases from J, leaving 8 bases between. This CDR3 is CSVEHRSSYNEQFF. The DNA of the CDR3 is TGCAGCGTTGAACATAGAAGCTCCTACAATGAGCAGTTCTTC.

The V and J genes are TRBV11-2 and TRBJ2-5; 7 bases are a match to TRBD2. CDR1 and CDR2 from the germline V gene are SGHAT and FQNNGV. This CDR3 comprises 15 residues. The ends lost 5 bases at V and 4 bases at J; junction bases unmatched: 10. The CDR3 here is CASSPGGSGLETQYF. The CDR3, as DNA: TGTGCCAGCAGCCCCGGGGGTAGCGGGTTAGAGACCCAGTACTTC.

This chain joins TRBV7-8 and TRBJ1-1; 7 nucleotides line up with TRBD1. The CDR3 has 13 residues. J lost 5 bases, V lost 3 bases, and 3 bases had no gene match. Germline V gene data show CDR1 as SGHVS and CDR2 as FQNEAQ. The DNA for the CDR3 is TGTGCCAGCAGCTTCCAGGGGGAAACTGAAGCTTTCTTT. Translating gives CASSFQGETEAFF.

The rearrangement uses TRBV10-2 and TRBJ2-5; D call uncertain. The better agreement between TRBJ2-7 and the DNA end casts doubt on the J call. The CDR3 consists of 14 residues. The germline gives CDR1 WSHSY, CDR2 SAAADI. The CDR3 protein is CASSEGVRTYEQYF. The CDR3 bases are TGCGCCAGCAGTGAGGGGGTCAGAACCTACGAGCAGTACTTC.

This clonotype came up a few times. The rearrangement links TRBV28 to TRBJ2-6; D uncertain. The CDR3 spans 16 residues. V dropped 3 bases and J dropped 0 bases, with 9 bases sitting between them. The germline V gene encodes CDR1 MDHEN and CDR2 SYDVKM. The CDR3 loop reads CASSLFKFSGANVLTF. CDR3 sequence (DNA): TGTGCCAGCAGTTTGTTTAAGTTCTCTGGGGCCAACGTCCTGACTTTC.

This clonotype was recorded a few times. The chain joins TRBV6-5 to TRBJ1-4; unclear D gene. Trimming took off 5 bases at V and 7 bases at J, with 17 bases between the two ends. The CDR3 has 15 residues. Germline values: CDR1 MNHEY, CDR2 SVGAGI. The CDR3 sequence: CASSRDPEGGEKLFF. The CDR3 DNA sequence: TGTGCCAGCAGTCGAGACCCCGAAGGTGGTGAAAAACTGTTTTTT.

This clonotype was seen many times. The genes are TRBV28 and TRBJ2-1; D remains unclear. The germline gives CDR1 MDHEN, CDR2 SYDVKM. This CDR3 comprises 11 residues. The V end lost 6 bases, the J end lost 6 bases, and 6 bases lay between the germline ends. This CDR3 reads CASSPRNEQFF. In DNA, the CDR3 is TGTGCCAGCAGCCCCCGCAATGAGCAGTTCTTC.

The table lists this clonotype with a few counts. This chain links TRBV25-1 with TRBJ1-1; the D gene is possibly TRBD1 (5 bases). The CDR3 contains 13 residues. The V and J ends lost 3 bases and 1 base respectively, with 6 bases between them. Per germline, CDR1 MGHDK and CDR2 SYGVNS. CDR3 nucleotide sequence: TGTGCCAGCAGTGACGACAGGAACACTGAAGCTTTCTTT. This gives the protein CASSDDRNTEAFF.

There are a few counts of this clonotype. V usage is TRBV5-6 and J usage is TRBJ2-5; 7 nucleotides agree with TRBD2. This CDR3 spans 14 amino acids. The J segment lost 3 bases and the V segment lost 6 bases, leaving 8 bases of the junction unmatched. The V gene's germline CDR1 is SGHDT and CDR2 YYEEEE. CDR3 protein: CASIRVGGEETQYF. The DNA of the CDR3 is TGTGCCAGCATCCGGGTGGGAGGGGAAGAGACCCAGTACTTC.

This chain uses TRBV29-1 with TRBJ1-2; D perhaps matches TRBD1 (5 bases). With 4 bases removed from V and 8 bases from J, the gap between germline ends came to 14 bases. The CDR3 has 12 amino acids. Germline V gene data show CDR1 as SQVTM and CDR2 as ANQGSEA. CDR3 DNA sequence: TGCAGCGTTGGGTTGAGGGGCGCGGGCTACACCTTC. As protein: CSVGLRGAGYTF.

The sample holds a few counts of this clonotype. One end of the junction fails to match germline, which may point to a read error. This chain joins TRBV20-1 and TRBJ1-6; D is undetermined. The germline CDR1 and CDR2 sequences are DFQATT and SNEGSKA (reference sequence). The CDR3 totals 17 residues. CDR3 region: CSAREAQQSSYNSPLHF. In DNA form, the CDR3 reads TGCAGTGCTCGAGAGGCTCAACAGAGCTCCTATAATTCACCCCTCCACTTT.